This entry describes one T cell receptor beta chain. Its antigen is not identified. This sample was taken from a study of T cell clusters in autoimmune cytopenias. Whole-study context: Per sample, median TRB depth was approximately 50,000 reads, yielding a median about 2,000 distinct clonotypes.

TRB amplification used roughly 250 ng of peripheral blood genomic DNA. TRB was amplified by touch-down multiplex PCR, primer pools A and B combined. TCRdb reprocessed the multiplex PCR reads; each CDR3 protein has one entry and no DNA is given. The sample's table shows approximately 3,500 distinct CDR3 sequences. Broader study findings: Clustering suggested that physiological T cell clusters were missing in primary autoimmune cytopenia patients. Healthy donors had 2.5 to 3-fold more exclusive TRB clusters than active autoimmune hepatitis patients. The T cell clusters were defined only in silico, without experimental functional validation.

The CDR3 extends over 13 amino acids. Germline V gives CDR1 LNHDA, CDR2 SQIVND (reference sequence). This TCR was recovered from a human donor with an autoimmune cytopenia or autoimmune hepatitis (not recorded which). Sequencing input: peripheral blood. The chain employs TRBV19 and TRBJ2-7; absent DNA, TCRdb's TRBD1 call cannot be checked. CDR3 region: CASSILLGGEQYF.